This T cell receptor (beta chain) appears in the sequencing data of a study of cytomegalovirus exposure and HLA in healthy donors. Background on the study: Out of a few hundred genotyped donors, roughly 78% belonged to the Caucasian-associated ancestry cluster.

PCR used 60 Vbeta primers and 13 Jbeta primers. TCRdb's table, derived via immunoSEQ multiplex PCR, lists solely in-frame clones and lacks some. This sample has approximately 180,000 clones, with roughly 85% found just once. In regard to this clone: The antigen is undetermined.

V gave up 5 bases and J gave up 0 bases, with 7 bases separating them. The V gene's germline CDR1 is SGHTA and CDR2 FQGNSA. The CDR3 is made up of 14 amino acids. Regarding the study as a whole: Analysis performed later found roughly 17,000 TCR beta sequences associated with HLA alleles at 0.05 false discovery rate. Earlier results showed most TCR beta V segments being productive about 90% or about 30% of the time. Sequencing likely generated an artifact that appeared as a cluster of highly shared sequence variants.

Sequenced: PBMCs. The sequence came from a man in his forties or fifties in good health and CMV-seropositive. The chain is built from TRBV7-2 and TRBJ1-4; no reliable D call. CDR3 region: CASSHRTTNEKLFF. The CDR3 region has the DNA TGTGCCAGCAGCCACAGAACAACTAATGAAAAACTGTTTTTT. The full variable domain, in which reference TRBV7-2 and TRBJ1-4 provide the parts outside the CDR3, is GAGVSQSPSNKVTEKGKDVELRCDPISGHTALYWYRQSLGQGLEFLIYFQGNSAPDKSGLPSDRFSAERTGGSVSTLTIQRTQQEDSAVYLCASSHRTTNEKLFFGSGTQLSVL.